This TCR beta chain was identified during a study of T cells in Graves' hyperthyroidism and ophthalmopathy. Fresh peripheral blood, under 13 ml, was the source of the PBMCs. The junction had 10 bases not matched to a gene; V was cut back by 1 base and J by 1 base. Germline V CDR1 and CDR2: LNHNV, YYDKDF (reference sequence). This CDR3 is built from 18 residues. RNA transcripts were the template for amplifying TCR beta CDR3 regions. HTBI primers drove first-round RT-PCR of the TCR CDR3. Using its own MiXCR run on the multiplex PCR reads, TCRdb lists one record per CDR3 protein. The data contain around 300,000 distinct CDR3 sequences, around 19% of them singletons. This clonotype was observed at least ten times.

The J gene is TRBJ2-7, the V gene TRBV15; 10 positions match TRBD2. This TCR came from a man between 45 and 60 years old with Graves' ophthalmopathy. Source material: blood. For the CDR3, the DNA is TGTGCCACCAGCAGAGGTGGTAGCGGGAGGATCCAATCCTACGAGCAGTACTTC. This translates into CATSRGGSGRIQSYEQYF.